The 31 T cell receptor beta chains below all came from one sample that was sequenced in a study of cytomegalovirus exposure and HLA in healthy donors. Vbeta (60) and Jbeta (13) primers were used in the PCR. TCRdb's table, derived via immunoSEQ multiplex PCR, lists solely in-frame clones and lacks some. The sample holds about 170,000 clones, approximately 84% seen once. The sample taken for sequencing was PBMCs. These receptors all stem from a woman aged 45-59 years in good health and CMV-seropositive.

This clone came up once. The chain combines TRBV5-1 with TRBJ2-1, with 7 bases identical to TRBD1. In germline, CDR1 is SGHRS, CDR2 YFSETQ. This CDR3 has 15 amino acids. V lost 4 bases and J lost 0; bases outside the gene matches: 4. The CDR3 region is CASSLQGSSYNEQFF. DNA for the CDR3: TGCGCCAGCAGCCTACAGGGGTCCTCCTACAATGAGCAGTTCTTC.

This clone was picked up a small number of times. J is TRBJ2-1 and V is TRBV9; a weak D match, TRBD2 (6 bases). This CDR3 comprises 15 residues. V dropped 0 bases and J dropped 2 bases, with 9 bases sitting between them. CDR1 and CDR2 (germline): SGDLS, YYNGEE. This chain's CDR3 is CASSVDGGTYNEQFF. The DNA for the CDR3 is TGTGCCAGCAGCGTAGACGGGGGAACCTACAATGAGCAGTTCTTC.

This chain connects TRBV4-3 to TRBJ2-3; TRBD2 matches at 7 bases. The length of the CDR3 is 16 residues. Germline V lookup: CDR1 LGHNA, CDR2 YSLEER. J gave up 9 bases and V 2 bases, and 14 bases lay outside the gene matches. The CDR3 DNA sequence: TGCGCCAGCAGCCAATCTAAGCGGGAAGGTTGGGAAACGCAGTATTTT. Translated: CASSQSKREGWETQYF.

This rearrangement joins TRBV5-5 to TRBJ2-3, with D perhaps matching TRBD2 (5 bases). The CDR3 has 14 amino acids. With 4 bases removed from V and 0 bases from J, the gap between germline ends came to 9 bases. Looked up from germline, CDR1 is SGHKS and CDR2 is YYEKEE (reference sequence). CDR3 region: CASSRLQSTDTQYF. The CDR3 DNA follows: TGTGCCAGCAGCCGACTACAGAGCACAGATACGCAGTATTTT.

This clone came up a few times. The genes are TRBV11-2 and TRBJ1-3; D is unresolved. This CDR3 comprises 15 residues. The ends were cut back, 3 bases at V and 0 bases at J, with 9 bases in the middle. Germline V gene data show CDR1 as SGHAT and CDR2 as FQNNGV. The CDR3 loop is CASSFAGFSGNTIYF. CDR3 sequence (DNA): TGTGCCAGCAGCTTTGCGGGCTTCTCTGGAAACACCATATATTTT. The complete variable domain, with remaining parts taken from reference TRBV11-2 and TRBJ1-3, reads EAGVAQSPRYKIIEKRQSVAFWCNPISGHATLYWYQQILGQGPKLLIQFQNNGVVDDSQLPKDRFSAERLKGVDSTLKIQPAKLEDSAVYLCASSFAGFSGNTIYFGEGSWLTVV.

The chain is built from TRBV13 and TRBJ2-3; no clear D. The CDR3 totals 16 residues. Germline V gene lookup returns CDR1 PRHDT and CDR2 FYEKMQ (reference sequence). The V end was cut by 2 bases, the J end by 2 bases, with 14 bases between. CDR3 loop: CASSLLWRTNTDTQYF. The CDR3 region has the DNA TGTGCCAGCAGCTTACTATGGCGAACTAACACAGATACGCAGTATTTT.

The chain carries TRBV6-5 and TRBJ1-3, with D hard to call. The CDR3 is 15 residues long. The germline gives CDR1 MNHEY, CDR2 SVGAGI. The V end lost 6 bases, the J end lost 0 bases, and 12 bases lay between the germline ends. The CDR3 loop reads CASRAAVFSGNTIYF. The CDR3 region has the DNA TGTGCCAGCAGGGCAGCGGTATTCTCTGGAAACACCATATATTTT.

Regarding this clone: The same CDR3 is also encoded by other DNA sequences in this sample. V usage is TRBV20-1 and J usage is TRBJ1-3; D call uncertain. Germline V gives CDR1 DFQATT, CDR2 SNEGSKA (reference sequence). This CDR3 is 11 amino acids long. V lost 6 bases and J lost 4, with 7 bases in between. The CDR3 nucleotides read TGCAGTGCCCCGTTGGGAAACACCATATATTTT. Translated: CSAPLGNTIYF.

V usage is TRBV27 and J usage is TRBJ1-2; D is unclear. Between the trimmed V and J ends, which lost 4 bases and 3 bases, there was a span of 15 bases. CDR3 size: 15 residues. CDR1 and CDR2 (germline): MNHEY, SMNVEV (reference sequence). As DNA, the CDR3 is TGTGCCAGCAGTTGGGCGGGGAGTGGTGACTATGGCTACACCTTC. This codes for CASSWAGSGDYGYTF.

The chain uses TRBV6-5 and TRBJ2-5, with 11 bases aligning to TRBD2. CDR3 length equals 14 residues. Germline loops: CDR1 MNHEY, CDR2 SVGAGI. The trim removed 6 bases at V and 5 bases at J, leaving 5 bases unmatched. The CDR3 coding sequence is TGTGCCAGCAGCCGACTAGCGGGGCCGGAGACCCAGTACTTC. The encoded protein is CASSRLAGPETQYF.

The rearrangement links TRBV30 to TRBJ2-1; 8 nucleotides agree with TRBD1. V was clipped by 2 bases and J by 7 bases; unmatched bases: 7. Germline lookup yields CDR1 GTSNPN and CDR2 SVGIG (reference sequence). The CDR3 is made up of 14 amino acids. CDR3 protein: CAWSRDRPPNEQFF. CDR3 nucleotides: TGTGCCTGGAGTAGGGACAGGCCCCCGAATGAGCAGTTCTTC.

This clone was seen only once. The chain recombines TRBV7-6 with TRBJ2-3; tentatively, D is TRBD1 (5 bases). Germline CDR1 and CDR2: SGHVS and FNYEAQ. This CDR3 has 12 residues. Trimming shortened V by 4 bases and J by 6 bases, and 8 bases separated the two germline ends. The CDR3 loop is CASSSGPDTQYF. CDR3 nucleotide sequence: TGTGCCAGCAGCTCAGGGCCCGATACGCAGTATTTT.

The chain links TRBV27 to TRBJ1-1; TRBD1 aligns across 8 bases. The ends lost 1 base at V and 7 bases at J; junction bases unmatched: 5. The CDR3 contains 14 residues. Germline values: CDR1 MNHEY, CDR2 SMNVEV (reference sequence). The CDR3 DNA follows: TGTGCCAGCAGTTTATTGACAGGGACAGGTGAAGCTTTCTTT. Its translation is CASSLLTGTGEAFF.

This chain uses TRBV5-1 with TRBJ1-1; D gene unclear. The V end lost 4 bases, the J end lost 0 bases, and 13 bases lay between the germline ends. CDR1 is SGHRS and CDR2 is YFSETQ in the germline V gene. The CDR3 has 15 amino acids. The CDR3 DNA follows: TGCGCCAGCAGCCCGGCGGGCGATATGAACACTGAAGCTTTCTTT. Residues: CASSPAGDMNTEAFF.

The chain recombines TRBV29-1 with TRBJ2-7, with 7 bases aligning to TRBD2. Per germline, CDR1 SQVTM and CDR2 ANQGSEA. J gave up 9 bases and V 6 bases, and 8 bases lay outside the gene matches. The CDR3 length is 11 residues. For the CDR3, the DNA is TGCAGCGTCGGGCACGGCGGGGGGCAGTACTTC. Translated: CSVGHGGGQYF.

The chain links TRBV4-3 to TRBJ2-1; 8 bases align to TRBD2. Germline CDR1 is LGHNA and CDR2 is YSLEER. V shed 0 bases and J 11 bases; nucleotides not matched to a gene: 9. This CDR3 spans 15 amino acids. The CDR3 loop reads CASSQDWGSGEKQFF. The CDR3 region has the DNA TGCGCCAGCAGCCAAGATTGGGGTAGCGGGGAAAAGCAGTTCTTC.

V gene TRBV9 combines with J gene TRBJ1-3, with D possibly matching TRBD1 (6 bases). V lost 7 bases, J lost 2 bases, and 7 bases lay in between. Germline assignment: CDR1 SGDLS and CDR2 YYNGEE. CDR3 length: 12 residues. DNA of the CDR3: TGTGCCAGCGAGGGGGCTGGAAACACCATATATTTT. Its translation is CASEGAGNTIYF.

The rearrangement joins TRBV7-9 to TRBJ1-2; perhaps TRBD1 as D (5 bases). The CDR3 has 14 residues. The V end was cut by 6 bases, the J end by 0 bases, with 11 bases between. CDR1 and CDR2 (germline): SEHNR, FQNEAQ (reference sequence). CDR3 loop: CASSSRQTNYGYTF. The CDR3 DNA reads TGTGCCAGCAGTTCCAGACAGACTAACTATGGCTACACCTTC.

The chain combines TRBV11-3 with TRBJ2-2; D is perhaps TRBD2 (6 bases). Germline assignment: CDR1 SGHNT and CDR2 YENEEA. CDR3 size: 15 residues. V lost 5 bases and J 3 bases, leaving 13 bases between the germline ends. CDR3 loop: CASSKIREDTGELFF. DNA of the CDR3: TGTGCCAGCAGCAAGATCAGGGAGGACACCGGGGAGCTGTTTTTT.

The chain links TRBV4-3 to TRBJ2-1; perhaps TRBD1 as D (8 bases). Trimming took off 0 bases at V and 8 bases at J, with 17 bases between the two ends. The CDR3 consists of 16 residues. Germline assignment: CDR1 LGHNA and CDR2 YSLEER. Written as DNA, the CDR3 is TGCGCCAGCAGCCAAGATCACAGGGGGGGTATCGATGAGCAGTTCTTC. This codes for CASSQDHRGGIDEQFF.

The chain couples TRBV19 to TRBJ1-4, with D possibly being TRBD1 (6 bases). The germline gives CDR1 LNHDA, CDR2 SQIVND (reference sequence). V lost 5 bases to trimming and J lost 8 bases, with 15 bases between them. This CDR3 has 14 residues. Here the CDR3 reads CASSPGQNLEKLFF. Written as DNA, the CDR3 is TGTGCCAGTAGTCCTGGACAGAACCTAGAAAAACTGTTTTTT. Full variable domain (remainder filled in from reference TRBV19 and TRBJ1-4): DGGITQSPKYLFRKEGQNVTLSCEQNLNHDAMYWYRQDPGQGLRLIYYSQIVNDFQKGDIAEGYSVSREKKESFPLTVTSAQKNPTAFYLCASSPGQNLEKLFFGSGTQLSVL.

In DNA, the CDR3 is TGTGCCAGGGAGGGGATGGGCAAGCAGTACTTC. Amino acids: CAREGMGKQYF. The genes are TRBV6-4 and TRBJ2-7, with a possible D match to TRBD2 (6 bases). The germline V gene has CDR1 MRHNA and CDR2 SNTAGT. The CDR3 spans 11 residues. V was pared by 9 bases and J by 8 bases, with 14 bases between.

There are a few counts of this clone. V usage is TRBV9 and J usage is TRBJ2-1; a possible D gene is TRBD2 (7 bases). From germline, CDR1 is SGDLS and CDR2 YYNGEE. Deletions cut 2 bases from V and 9 bases from J, with 15 bases between. CDR3 length: 14 amino acids. CDR3 bases: TGTGCCAGCAGCGTGGGAGGGGGGGGCCCTGAGCAGTTCTTC. It translates to CASSVGGGGPEQFF.

The chain joins TRBV19 to TRBJ1-5; TRBD1 is a possible D gene (5 bases). V lost 4 bases and J 4 bases, leaving 14 bases between the germline ends. Germline values: CDR1 LNHDA, CDR2 SQIVND (reference sequence). The CDR3 has 15 residues. In nucleotides, the CDR3 is TGTGCCAGTAGTACATCGAGACAGACAAATCAGCCCCAGCATTTT. Translated: CASSTSRQTNQPQHF.

This clone was seen only once. This chain links TRBV29-1 with TRBJ1-4, with unresolved D. V shed 1 base and J shed 10 bases, with 7 bases lying between them. Germline CDR1 is SQVTM and CDR2 is ANQGSEA. The CDR3 runs 11 residues. The CDR3 DNA is TGCAGCGTTGAAGGCCGGGGAAAACTGTTTTTT. This translates into CSVEGRGKLFF.

This clone was observed a single time. This chain joins TRBV10-3 and TRBJ2-7; D perhaps matches TRBD1 (6 bases). CDR3 length equals 15 residues. CDR1 ENHRY and CDR2 SYGVKD come from the germline V gene. V was shortened by 3 bases and J by 4 bases, with 16 bases between the two germline ends. CDR3 nucleotide sequence: TGTGCCATCAGTGACCCACCGGGACATACTTACGAGCAGTACTTC. Translation: CAISDPPGHTYEQYF.

The chain couples TRBV7-9 to TRBJ1-1; TRBD1 is a possible D gene (5 bases). The germline V gene has CDR1 SEHNR and CDR2 FQNEAQ (reference sequence). Trimming stripped 1 base from V and 6 bases from J, with 6 bases between. The CDR3 is 12 residues long. DNA for the CDR3: TGTGCCAGCAGCTTAGGCAGGGCTGAAGCTTTCTTT. This encodes CASSLGRAEAFF.

V gene TRBV19 combines with J gene TRBJ1-4; D is possibly TRBD1 (6 bases). Germline CDR1 and CDR2: LNHDA and SQIVND (reference sequence). CDR3 length equals 14 residues. Trimming removed 3 bases from V and 7 bases from J, with 12 bases in between. The CDR3 loop is CASSMQGMGEKLFF. The CDR3 region has the DNA TGTGCCAGTAGTATGCAGGGGATGGGTGAAAAACTGTTTTTT.

Only one count was recorded for this clone. The chain is built from TRBV11-2 and TRBJ1-1; TRBD1 matches 9 bases. The CDR3 extends over 15 amino acids. Germline CDR1 reads SGHAT; CDR2 reads FQNNGV. The ends lost 2 bases at V and 7 bases at J; junction bases unmatched: 8. The CDR3 sequence: CASSLLNRGPGEAFF. The CDR3 DNA is TGTGCCAGCAGCTTATTAAACAGGGGGCCGGGTGAAGCTTTCTTT.

This clone was picked up a small number of times. J is TRBJ2-1 and V is TRBV2; 7 bases agree with TRBD2. Germline V gene lookup returns CDR1 SNHLY and CDR2 FYNNEI. J gave up 9 bases and V 6 bases, and 8 bases lay outside the gene matches. This CDR3 is built from 13 residues. The CDR3 coding sequence is TGTGCCAGCAGCGCGCCCTCGGGGGGTGAGCAGTTCTTC. It specifies CASSAPSGGEQFF.

This chain joins TRBV6-4 and TRBJ1-6; TRBD1 matches at 7 bases. CDR1 MRHNA and CDR2 SNTAGT come from the germline V gene. This CDR3 region has 13 residues. V lost 10 bases to trimming and J lost 5 bases; unmatched junction nucleotides: 5. CDR3 protein: CANRDRNNSPLHF. The CDR3 DNA follows: TGTGCCAACCGGGACAGAAATAATTCACCCCTCCACTTT.